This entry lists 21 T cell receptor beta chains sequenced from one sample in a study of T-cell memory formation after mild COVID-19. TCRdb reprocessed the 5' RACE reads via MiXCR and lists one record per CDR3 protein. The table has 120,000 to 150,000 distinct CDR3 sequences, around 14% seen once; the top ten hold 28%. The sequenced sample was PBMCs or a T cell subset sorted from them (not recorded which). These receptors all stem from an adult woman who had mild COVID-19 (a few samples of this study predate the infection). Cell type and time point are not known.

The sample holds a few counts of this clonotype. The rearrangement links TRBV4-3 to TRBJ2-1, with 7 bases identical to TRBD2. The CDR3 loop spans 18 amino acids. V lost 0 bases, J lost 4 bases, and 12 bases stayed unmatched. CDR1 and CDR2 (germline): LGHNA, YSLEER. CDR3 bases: TGCGCCAGCAGCCAAGATGAGGGTAGCCTAGCGGAGTACAATGAGCAGTTCTTC. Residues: CASSQDEGSLAEYNEQFF.

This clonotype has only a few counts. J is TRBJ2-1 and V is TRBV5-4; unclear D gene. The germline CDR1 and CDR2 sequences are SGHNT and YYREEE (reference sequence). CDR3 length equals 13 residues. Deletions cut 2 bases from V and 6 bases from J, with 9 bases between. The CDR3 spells CASSFWLGNEQFF. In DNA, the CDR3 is TGTGCCAGCAGCTTCTGGCTAGGCAATGAGCAGTTCTTC.

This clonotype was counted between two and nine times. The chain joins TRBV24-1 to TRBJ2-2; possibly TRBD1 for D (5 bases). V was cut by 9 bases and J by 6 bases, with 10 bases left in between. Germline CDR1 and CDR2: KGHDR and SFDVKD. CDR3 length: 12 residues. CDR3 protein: CATDAGSGELFF. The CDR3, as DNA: TGTGCCACCGATGCAGGGTCCGGGGAGCTGTTTTTT.

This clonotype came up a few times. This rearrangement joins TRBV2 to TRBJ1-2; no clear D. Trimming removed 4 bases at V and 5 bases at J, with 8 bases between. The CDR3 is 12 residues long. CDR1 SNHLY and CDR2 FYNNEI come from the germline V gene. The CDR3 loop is CASSVNNYGYTF. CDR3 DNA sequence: TGTGCCAGCAGTGTGAATAATTATGGCTACACCTTC.

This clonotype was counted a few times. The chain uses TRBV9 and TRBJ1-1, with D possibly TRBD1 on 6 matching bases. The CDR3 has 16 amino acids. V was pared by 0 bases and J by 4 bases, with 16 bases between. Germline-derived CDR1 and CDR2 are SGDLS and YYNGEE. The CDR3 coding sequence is TGTGCCAGCAGCGTAGTAGGAGGGGGGGGCGGCACTGAAGCTTTCTTT. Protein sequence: CASSVVGGGGGTEAFF. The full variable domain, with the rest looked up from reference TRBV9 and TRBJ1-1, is DSGVTQTPKHLITATGQRVTLRCSPRSGDLSVYWYQQSLDQGLQFLIQYYNGEERAKGNILERFSAQQFPDLHSELNLSSLELGDSALYFCASSVVGGGGGTEAFFGQGTRLTVV.

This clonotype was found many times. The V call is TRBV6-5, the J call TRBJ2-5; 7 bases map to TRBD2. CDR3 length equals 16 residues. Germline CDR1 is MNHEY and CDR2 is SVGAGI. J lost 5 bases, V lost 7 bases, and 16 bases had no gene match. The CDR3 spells CASTTDGLDKRETQYF. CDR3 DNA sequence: TGTGCCAGCACTACAGATGGACTAGATAAGAGGGAGACCCAGTACTTC.

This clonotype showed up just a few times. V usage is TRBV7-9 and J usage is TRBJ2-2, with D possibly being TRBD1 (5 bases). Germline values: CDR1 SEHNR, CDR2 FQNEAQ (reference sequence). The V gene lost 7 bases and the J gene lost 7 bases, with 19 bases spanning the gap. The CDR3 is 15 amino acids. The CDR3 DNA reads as TGTGCCAGCAACCCAACAGGAACCTACAACGGGGAGCTGTTTTTT. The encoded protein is CASNPTGTYNGELFF.

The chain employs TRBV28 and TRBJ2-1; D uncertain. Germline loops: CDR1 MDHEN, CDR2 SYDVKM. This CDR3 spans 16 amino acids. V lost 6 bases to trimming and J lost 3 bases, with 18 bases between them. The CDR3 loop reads CASRDLTLDFYNEQFF. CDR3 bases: TGTGCCAGCAGAGATTTAACCTTGGATTTCTACAATGAGCAGTTCTTC.

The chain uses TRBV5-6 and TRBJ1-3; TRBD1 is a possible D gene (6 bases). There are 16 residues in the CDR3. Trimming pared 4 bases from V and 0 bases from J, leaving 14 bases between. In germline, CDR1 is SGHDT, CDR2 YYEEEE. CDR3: CASSLTGDNSGNTIYF. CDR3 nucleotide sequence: TGTGCCAGCAGCCTCACCGGGGACAACTCTGGAAACACCATATATTTT.

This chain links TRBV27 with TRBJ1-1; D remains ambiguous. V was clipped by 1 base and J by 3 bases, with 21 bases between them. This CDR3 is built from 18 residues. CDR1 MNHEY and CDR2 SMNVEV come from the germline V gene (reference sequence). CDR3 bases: TGTGCCAGCAGTTTATTAGGGTCAGGCCCCCTTTTGGACACTGAAGCTTTCTTT. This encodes CASSLLGSGPLLDTEAFF.

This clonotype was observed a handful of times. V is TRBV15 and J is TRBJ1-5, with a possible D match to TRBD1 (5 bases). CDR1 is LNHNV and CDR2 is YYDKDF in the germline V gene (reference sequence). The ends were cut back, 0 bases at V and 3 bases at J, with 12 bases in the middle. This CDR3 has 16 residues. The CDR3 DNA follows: TGTGCCACCAGCAGAGATCGGGACCTCTACAATCAGCCCCAGCATTTT. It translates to CATSRDRDLYNQPQHF.

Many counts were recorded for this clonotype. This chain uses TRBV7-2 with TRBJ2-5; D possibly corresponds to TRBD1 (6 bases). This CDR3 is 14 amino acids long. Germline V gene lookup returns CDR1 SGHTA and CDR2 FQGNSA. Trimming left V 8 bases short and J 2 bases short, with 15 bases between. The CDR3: CASSEDSEQETQYF. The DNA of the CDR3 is TGTGCCAGCTCCGAGGACAGCGAACAAGAGACCCAGTACTTC.

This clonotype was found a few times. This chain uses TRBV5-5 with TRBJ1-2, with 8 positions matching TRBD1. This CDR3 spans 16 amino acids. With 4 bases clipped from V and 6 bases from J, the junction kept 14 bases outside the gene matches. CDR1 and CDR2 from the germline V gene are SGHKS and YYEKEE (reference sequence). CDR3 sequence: CASSPDPQGAVNGYTF. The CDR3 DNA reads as TGTGCCAGCAGCCCGGACCCCCAGGGGGCGGTTAATGGCTACACCTTC. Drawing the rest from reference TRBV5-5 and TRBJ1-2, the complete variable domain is DAGVTQSPTHLIKTRGQQVTLRCSPISGHKSVSWYQQVLGQGPQFIFQYYEKEERGRGNFPDRFSARQFPNYSSELNVNALLLGDSALYLCASSPDPQGAVNGYTFGSGTRLTVV.

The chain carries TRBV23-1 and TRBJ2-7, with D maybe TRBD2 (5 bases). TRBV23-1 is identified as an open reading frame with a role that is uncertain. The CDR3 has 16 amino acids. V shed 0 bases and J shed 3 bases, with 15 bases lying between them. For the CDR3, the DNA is TGCGCCAGCAGTCAATCGAGGAGGCAGTTACGCTACGAGCAGTACTTC. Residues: CASSQSRRQLRYEQYF.

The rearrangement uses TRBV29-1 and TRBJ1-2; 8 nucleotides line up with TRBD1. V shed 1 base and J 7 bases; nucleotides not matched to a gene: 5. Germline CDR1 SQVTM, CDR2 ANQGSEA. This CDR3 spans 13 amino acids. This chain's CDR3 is CSVEVAGGFGYTF. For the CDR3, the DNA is TGCAGCGTTGAAGTTGCAGGGGGCTTTGGCTACACCTTC.

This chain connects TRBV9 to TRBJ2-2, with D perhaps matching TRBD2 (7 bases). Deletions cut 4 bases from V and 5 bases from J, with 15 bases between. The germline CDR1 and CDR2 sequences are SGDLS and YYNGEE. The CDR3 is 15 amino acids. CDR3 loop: CASSSRAGATGELFF. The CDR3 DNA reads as TGTGCCAGCAGCTCCCGGGCGGGGGCTACCGGGGAGCTGTTTTTT.

CDR3: CASSQDWRQGLPLYGYTF. The CDR3 bases are TGTGCCAGCAGCCAAGATTGGAGACAGGGGCTACCTCTCTATGGCTACACCTTC. The chain recombines TRBV3-1 with TRBJ1-2; 8 bases map to TRBD1. V lost 0 bases, J lost 4 bases, and 13 bases stayed unmatched. The CDR3 is made up of 18 amino acids. Germline V gene sequence: CDR1 LGHDT, CDR2 YNNKEL (reference sequence). The full variable domain, rest sourced from reference TRBV3-1 and TRBJ1-2, is DTAVSQTPKYLVTQMGNDKSIKCEQNLGHDTMYWYKQDSKKFLKIMFSYNNKELIINETVPNRFSPKSPDKAHLNLHINSLELGDSAVYFCASSQDWRQGLPLYGYTFGSGTRLTVV.

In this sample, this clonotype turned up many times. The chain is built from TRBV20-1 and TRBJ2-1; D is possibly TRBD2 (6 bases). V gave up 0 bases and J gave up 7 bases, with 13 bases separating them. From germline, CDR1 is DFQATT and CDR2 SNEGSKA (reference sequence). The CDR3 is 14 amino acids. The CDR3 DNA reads TGCAGTGCTAGAGATTTTGCGGGAAGTAATGAGCAGTTCTTC. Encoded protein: CSARDFAGSNEQFF.

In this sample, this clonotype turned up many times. The CDR3: CASSSRDTQYF. The CDR3 nucleotides are TGTGCCAGCAGCTCTAGGGATACGCAGTATTTT. V is TRBV7-9 and J is TRBJ2-3; D unresolved. CDR3 size: 11 residues. Germline CDR1 is SEHNR and CDR2 is FQNEAQ (reference sequence). Between the trimmed V and J ends, which lost 4 bases and 6 bases, there was a span of 5 bases.

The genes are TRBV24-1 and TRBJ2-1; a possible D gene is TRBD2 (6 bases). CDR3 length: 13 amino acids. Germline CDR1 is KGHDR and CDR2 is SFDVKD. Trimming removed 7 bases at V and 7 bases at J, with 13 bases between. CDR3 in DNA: TGTGCCACCAGCGGACTAAGTGAGAATGAGCAGTTCTTC. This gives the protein CATSGLSENEQFF.

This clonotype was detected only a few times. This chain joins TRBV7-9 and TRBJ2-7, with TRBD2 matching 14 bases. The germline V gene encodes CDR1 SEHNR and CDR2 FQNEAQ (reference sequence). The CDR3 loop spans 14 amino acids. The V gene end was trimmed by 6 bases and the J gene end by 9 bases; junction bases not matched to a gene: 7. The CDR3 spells CASRGTSGRYGQYF. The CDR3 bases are TGTGCCAGCAGAGGGACTAGCGGGAGATATGGGCAGTACTTC.